This T cell receptor (beta chain) was sequenced during a study of cytomegalovirus exposure and HLA in healthy donors. General observations from the study: With further analysis later on, most CMV-associated TCR beta chains appeared HLA-restricted. A previous analysis found most TCR beta V segments productive roughly 87% or roughly 30% of the time.

The PCR used 60 Vbeta and 13 Jbeta primers. Clones were read by immunoSEQ multiplex PCR, and TCRdb kept only the in-frame ones, dropping some. The sample has about 94,000 clones, roughly four fifths seen once. Note on this clone: Its antigen is still unknown.

The V and J ends lost 6 bases and 2 bases, in that order; junction bases with no gene match: 3. This CDR3 has 14 amino acids. From germline, CDR1 is SNHLY and CDR2 FYNNEI. The sequence was collected from a man younger than 45 in good health and CMV-seronegative. The material sequenced was PBMCs. V gene TRBV2 combines with J gene TRBJ1-5; TRBD1 aligns across 8 bases. The CDR3 loop is CASRTTGGNQPQHF. As DNA, the CDR3 is TGTGCCAGCAGAACGACAGGGGGCAATCAGCCCCAGCATTTT.